These 30 T cell receptor beta chains were sequenced from one sample in a study of blood T cell repertoires in COVID-19. Data came from immunoSEQ multiplex PCR; TCRdb stores just in-frame clones and leaves some out. The profile shows fewer than 65,000 clones, roughly 85% of them singletons. Material for sequencing was peripheral blood. All receptors derive from a man aged 65-85 years with acute or convalescent COVID-19.

This chain connects TRBV29-1 to TRBJ1-3; D unclear. Trimming left V 1 base short and J 0 bases short, with 7 bases between. Germline V gene sequence: CDR1 SQVTM, CDR2 ANQGSEA. This CDR3 has 14 amino acids. The CDR3 here is CSVEGHNSGNTIYF. The CDR3 DNA reads TGCAGCGTTGAAGGACATAACTCTGGAAACACCATATATTTT. Looking up the rest from reference TRBV29-1 and TRBJ1-3 gives the full variable domain: SAVISQKPSRDICQRGTSLTIQCQVDSQVTMMFWYRQQPGQSLTLIATANQGSEATYESGFVIDKFPISRPNLTFSTLTVSNMSPEDSSIYLCSVEGHNSGNTIYFGEGSWLTVV.

This rearrangement joins TRBV7-9 to TRBJ2-7; no reliable D call. V was trimmed by 5 bases and J by 0 bases, leaving 5 bases between them. This CDR3 has 12 amino acids. Germline V lookup: CDR1 SEHNR, CDR2 FQNEAQ (reference sequence). The CDR3 coding sequence is TGTGCCAGCAGCGCTAGCTCCTACGAGCAGTACTTC. This translates into CASSASSYEQYF.

The chain uses TRBV6-5 and TRBJ2-3, with a weak D call TRBD2 (5 bases). Trimming took off 1 base at V and 3 bases at J, with 8 bases between the two ends. Germline lookup yields CDR1 MNHEY and CDR2 SVGAGI. The CDR3 totals 14 residues. The CDR3 reads CASSYYWETDTQYF. CDR3 sequence (DNA): TGTGCCAGCAGTTACTACTGGGAGACAGATACGCAGTATTTT.

V gene TRBV30 combines with J gene TRBJ2-3; no reliable D call. V was trimmed by 1 base and J by 4 bases, leaving 9 bases between them. This CDR3 is 13 amino acids long. Germline V gives CDR1 GTSNPN, CDR2 SVGIG (reference sequence). The DNA for the CDR3 is TGTGCCTGGAGTGCGCAGGCATCAGATACGCAGTATTTT. It codes for CAWSAQASDTQYF.

The chain employs TRBV28 and TRBJ1-1, with D unclear. Germline-derived CDR1 and CDR2 are MDHEN and SYDVKM. The CDR3 runs 15 residues. V shed 6 bases and J shed 2 bases, with 16 bases lying between them. CDR3 in DNA: TGTGCCAGCAGCTTACTGATGGCAGGCAACACTGAAGCTTTCTTT. This sequence encodes CASSLLMAGNTEAFF.

The chain is built from TRBV12-5 and TRBJ1-1; 7 nucleotides align to TRBD1. Per germline, CDR1 LGHNT and CDR2 FRNRAP. With V trimmed by 5 bases and J by 2 bases, 8 bases remained unmatched. CDR3 length equals 15 residues. The CDR3 spells CASGPRTGDNTEAFF. The CDR3 DNA reads TGTGCTAGTGGTCCTCGTACAGGGGACAACACTGAAGCTTTCTTT.

The chain employs TRBV30 and TRBJ2-2, with D unclear. CDR1 is GTSNPN, CDR2 SVGIG, per germline (reference sequence). CDR3 length: 13 amino acids. The ends were cut back, 3 bases at V and 3 bases at J, with 8 bases in the middle. The CDR3 nucleotides read TGTGCCTGGAGGGAGTACTACACCGGGGAGCTGTTTTTT. This encodes CAWREYYTGELFF.

The chain is built from TRBV19 and TRBJ2-1, with 10 positions matching TRBD2. Per the germline V gene, CDR1 is LNHDA and CDR2 is SQIVND (reference sequence). The CDR3 spans 14 residues. The junction had 4 bases not matched to a gene; V was cut back by 4 bases and J by 7 bases. The CDR3 reads CASSSPGLANEQFF. DNA for the CDR3: TGTGCCAGTAGTAGCCCGGGACTAGCGAATGAGCAGTTCTTC.

For the CDR3, the DNA is TGTGCCAGCAGTTATCCGTCCTCTACCGGGACTCCTTTTACAGATACGCAGTATTTT. Translation: CASSYPSSTGTPFTDTQYF. V gene TRBV6-2 or TRBV6-3 combines with J gene TRBJ2-3; a weak D match, TRBD2 (6 bases). Germline values: CDR1 MNHEY, CDR2 SVGEGT. Trimming removed 3 bases at V and 3 bases at J, with 25 bases between. This CDR3 contains 19 residues.

The chain carries TRBV4-2 and TRBJ1-1; tentatively, D is TRBD1 (6 bases). V lost 4 bases and J lost 2, with 17 bases in between. The CDR3 covers 16 residues. CDR1 and CDR2 from the germline V gene are LGHNA and YNFKEQ. The CDR3 DNA sequence: TGTGCCAGCAGCCCCCGGGAGGGGGGGACAAACACTGAAGCTTTCTTT. Residues: CASSPREGGTNTEAFF.

The CDR3 DNA is TGTGCCAGTACAGGGGGAGGCCAAGAGACCCAGTACTTC. Translation: CASTGGGQETQYF. The genes are TRBV7-9 and TRBJ2-5; 8 bases agree with TRBD1. Germline V gene data show CDR1 as SEHNR and CDR2 as FQNEAQ (reference sequence). V lost 9 bases to trimming and J lost 1 base; unmatched junction nucleotides: 4. This CDR3 has 13 amino acids.

V gene TRBV15 combines with J gene TRBJ1-2, with 7 positions matching TRBD1. V gave up 2 bases and J gave up 13 bases; unmatched junction bases: 7. Germline assignment: CDR1 LNHNV and CDR2 YYDKDF (reference sequence). This CDR3 spans 12 amino acids. The CDR3 protein is CATSRREQGTTF. CDR3 in DNA: TGTGCCACCAGCAGACGAGAACAGGGGACCACCTTC.

The sample holds a few counts of this clone. Written as DNA, the CDR3 is TGTGCCATCAGTGATGCAGCGGGAGTTTCCTCCTACGAGCAGTACTTC. Its translation is CAISDAAGVSSYEQYF. This rearrangement joins TRBV10-3 to TRBJ2-7; 8 bases fit TRBD2. Germline CDR1 and CDR2: ENHRY and SYGVKD. The trim removed 3 bases at V and 0 bases at J, leaving 7 bases unmatched. There are 16 residues in the CDR3.

Regarding this clone: Other DNA sequences within the sample encode an identical CDR3. The chain has TRBV28 and TRBJ2-5, with D possibly being TRBD2 (5 bases). CDR3 length: 17 residues. Germline-derived CDR1 and CDR2 are MDHEN and SYDVKM. CDR3: CPIGKPGPRARRETQYF. DNA for the CDR3: TGTCCCATCGGGAAGCCGGGCCCGAGGGCCCGACGGGAGACCCAGTACTTC.

This rearrangement joins TRBV6-5 to TRBJ2-5; D gene uncertain. The CDR3 has 14 residues. Germline assignment: CDR1 MNHEY and CDR2 SVGAGI. Trimming shortened V by 0 bases and J by 5 bases, and 10 bases separated the two germline ends. In DNA form, the CDR3 reads TGTGCCAGCAGTTACTCGAGCCTCGGGGAGACCCAGTACTTC. This gives the protein CASSYSSLGETQYF.

V gene TRBV13 combines with J gene TRBJ2-7; 7 nucleotides align to TRBD2. The germline gives CDR1 PRHDT, CDR2 FYEKMQ (reference sequence). The CDR3 spans 19 residues. The V and J ends lost 2 bases and 2 bases, in that order; junction bases with no gene match: 18. CDR3 DNA sequence: TGTGCCAGCAGCTTACAATACGGGGGAACCAGCGGGACCCCCTACGAGCAGTACTTC. It specifies CASSLQYGGTSGTPYEQYF.

This clone has more than one count but fewer than ten. V and J are TRBV28 and TRBJ1-2; D remains ambiguous. V was pared by 5 bases and J by 4 bases, with 8 bases between. CDR3 length: 12 amino acids. The germline V gene has CDR1 MDHEN and CDR2 SYDVKM. The CDR3 DNA sequence: TGTGCCAGCAGTCCGACTGGCTATGGCTACACCTTC. This sequence encodes CASSPTGYGYTF.

This chain connects TRBV6-5 to TRBJ2-2; D unclear. V was trimmed by 7 bases and J by 0 bases, leaving 12 bases between them. The CDR3 is 15 residues long. Germline lookup yields CDR1 MNHEY and CDR2 SVGAGI. DNA of the CDR3: TGTGCCAGCACCGACCAGGCACCGAACACCGGGGAGCTGTTTTTT. Translating it yields CASTDQAPNTGELFF.

This chain links TRBV28 with TRBJ1-2, with a possible D match to TRBD1 (5 bases). Germline values: CDR1 MDHEN, CDR2 SYDVKM. V gave up 4 bases and J gave up 5 bases, with 8 bases separating them. This CDR3 comprises 12 residues. The DNA of the CDR3 is TGTGCCAGCAGTTCGACAGAGTATGGCTACACCTTC. It translates to CASSSTEYGYTF.

V gene TRBV12-3 or TRBV12-4 combines with J gene TRBJ1-5; D is ambiguous. Trimming stripped 2 bases from V and 1 base from J, with 3 bases between. CDR3 length equals 13 residues. CDR3: CASSLQSNQPQHF. DNA for the CDR3: TGTGCCAGCAGTTTACAGAGCAATCAGCCCCAGCATTTT.

In its sample, this clone was seen once. This sequence joins TRBV5-4 and TRBJ2-5; no definite D call. V lost 3 bases and J lost 2, with 11 bases in between. CDR3 length: 14 residues. From germline, CDR1 is SGHNT and CDR2 YYREEE (reference sequence). The CDR3 loop is CASSSWVTQETQYF. Here the CDR3 DNA reads TGTGCCAGCAGCTCTTGGGTGACACAAGAGACCCAGTACTTC.

The genes are TRBV7-2 and TRBJ2-2, with 7 bases that match TRBD2. The germline gives CDR1 SGHTA, CDR2 FQGNSA. CDR3 length equals 15 residues. V shed 10 bases and J 6 bases; nucleotides not matched to a gene: 14. CDR3 sequence reads: CATAVTSDSPGELFF. CDR3 coding DNA: TGTGCCACCGCGGTTACTAGCGACTCCCCCGGGGAGCTGTTTTTT.

Only one count was recorded for this clone. The CDR3 nucleotides are TGTGCCAGTAGTCTTGAGGGGGATAGGGATGAGCAGTTCTTC. Its protein product is CASSLEGDRDEQFF. This chain links TRBV19 with TRBJ2-1; D might be TRBD1 (6 bases). Trimming removed 5 bases at V and 8 bases at J, with 16 bases between. CDR1 and CDR2 (germline): LNHDA, SQIVND (reference sequence). CDR3 length: 14 amino acids.

This clone has a single count. The chain combines TRBV28 with TRBJ2-7; the D is unclear. V was pared by 8 bases and J by 3 bases, with 17 bases between. Germline loops: CDR1 MDHEN, CDR2 SYDVKM. This CDR3 comprises 14 residues. CDR3 loop: CASRWAGLDYEQYF. For the CDR3, the DNA is TGTGCCAGCCGATGGGCTGGGCTTGACTACGAGCAGTACTTC.

This chain uses TRBV12-3 or TRBV12-4 with TRBJ1-2; a possible D gene is TRBD1 (6 bases). The CDR3 loop spans 13 amino acids. Trimming stripped 4 bases from V and 8 bases from J, with 14 bases between. Here the CDR3 reads CASSSVGARGYTF. The CDR3 DNA is TGTGCCAGCAGTTCGGTGGGGGCGCGGGGCTACACCTTC.

The chain joins TRBV11-2 to TRBJ1-5; D is unresolved. The CDR3 is made up of 13 amino acids. The V gene lost 5 bases and the J gene lost 10 bases, with 15 bases spanning the gap. CDR1 and CDR2 (germline): SGHAT, FQNNGV. The CDR3 DNA sequence: TGTGCCAGCAGCCCCGACGCCCGGGGTCCCCAGCATTTT. Translation gives CASSPDARGPQHF.

The rearrangement joins TRBV7-2 to TRBJ1-1; maybe TRBD1 (5 bases). V gave up 5 bases and J gave up 0 bases, with 16 bases separating them. This CDR3 is built from 16 residues. CDR1 is SGHTA, CDR2 FQGNSA, per germline. The DNA for the CDR3 is TGTGCCAGCAGCCCTTCTCGGGGGTTCGTGAACACTGAAGCTTTCTTT. Its protein product is CASSPSRGFVNTEAFF.

This chain joins TRBV3-1 (or the pseudogene TRBV3-2) and TRBJ2-7; D remains unclear. The CDR3 spans 11 residues. Trimming took 2 bases from V and 5 from J, leaving 4 bases between them. The germline V gene has CDR1 LGHDT and CDR2 YNNKEL (reference sequence). CDR3 sequence: CASSQTDEQYF. The CDR3 DNA is TGTGCCAGCAGCCAAACTGACGAGCAGTACTTC.

The rearrangement uses TRBV18 and TRBJ1-2; the D is unclear. The ends were cut back, 5 bases at V and 4 bases at J, with 8 bases in the middle. CDR1 is KGHSH and CDR2 is LQKENI in the germline V gene. The CDR3 covers 12 residues. The CDR3 nucleotides read TGTGCCAGCTCAACAGCCGGCTATGGCTACACCTTC. The encoded protein is CASSTAGYGYTF.

V is TRBV19 and J is TRBJ2-7, with 8 nucleotides matching TRBD1. This CDR3 has 13 residues. V lost 6 bases, J lost 3 bases, and 4 bases stayed unmatched. Germline values: CDR1 LNHDA, CDR2 SQIVND (reference sequence). In nucleotides, the CDR3 is TGTGCCAGTAGACAGACAGGGGTCTACGAGCAGTACTTC. It specifies CASRQTGVYEQYF.